Here is one T cell receptor (beta chain) with its context. The sequenced target, TCR beta, came from blood CD8+ and CD4+ T cells. Each multiple sclerosis control was a treatment-naive patient with relapsing-remitting disease that was either stable or active. The data stem from a study of CD8 T cells in Susac syndrome. cDNA came from roughly 0.53 to 1 ug RNA primed by random hexamers. Amplification of TCR beta CDR3 by immunoSEQ multiplex PCR spanned 54 Vbeta and 13 Jbeta. TCRdb re-derived calls from the immunoSEQ multiplex PCR reads in MiXCR, one entry per CDR3 protein. The sample includes almost 450,000 distinct CDR3 sequences, roughly 85% seen only once; the top ten take 0.09% to 0.15%. The trim removed 1 base at V and 1 base at J, leaving 10 bases unmatched. The CDR3 has 18 residues. Germline lookup yields CDR1 PRHDT and CDR2 FYEKMQ (reference sequence).

This clonotype was obtained from a human donor with multiple sclerosis. Sequenced input: CD8+ T cells from PBMCs. The chain carries TRBV13 and TRBJ2-7, with TRBD2 matching over 10 bases. For the CDR3, the DNA is TGTGCCAGCAGCTTAGCCAGGAGCGGGGGGGTCACTTCCTACGAGCAGTACTTC. It codes for CASSLARSGGVTSYEQYF. Drawing the rest from reference TRBV13 and TRBJ2-7, the complete variable domain is AAGVIQSPRHLIKEKRETATLKCYPIPRHDTVYWYQQGPGQDPQFLISFYEKMQSDKGSIPDRFSAQQFSDYHSELNMSSLELGDSALYFCASSLARSGGVTSYEQYFGPGTRLTVT.